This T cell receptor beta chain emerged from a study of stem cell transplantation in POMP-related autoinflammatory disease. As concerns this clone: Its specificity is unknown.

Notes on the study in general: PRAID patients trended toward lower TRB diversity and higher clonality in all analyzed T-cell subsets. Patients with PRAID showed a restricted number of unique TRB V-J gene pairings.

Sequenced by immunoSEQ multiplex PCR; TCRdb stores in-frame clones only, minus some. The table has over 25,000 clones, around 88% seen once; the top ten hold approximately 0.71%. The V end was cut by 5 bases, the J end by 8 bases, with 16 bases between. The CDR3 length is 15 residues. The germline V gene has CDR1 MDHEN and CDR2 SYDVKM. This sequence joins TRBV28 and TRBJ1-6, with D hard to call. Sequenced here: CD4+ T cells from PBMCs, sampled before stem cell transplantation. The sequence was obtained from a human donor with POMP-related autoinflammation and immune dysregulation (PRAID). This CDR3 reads CASSRPRGSYSPLHF. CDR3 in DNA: TGTGCCAGCAGTCGCCCGCGCGGCAGTTATTCACCCCTCCACTTT. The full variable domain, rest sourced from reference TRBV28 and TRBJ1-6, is DVKVTQSSRYLVKRTGEKVFLECVQDMDHENMFWYRQDPGLGLRLIYFSYDVKMKEKGDIPEGYSVSREKKERFSLILESASTNQTSMYLCASSRPRGSYSPLHFGNGTRLTVT.